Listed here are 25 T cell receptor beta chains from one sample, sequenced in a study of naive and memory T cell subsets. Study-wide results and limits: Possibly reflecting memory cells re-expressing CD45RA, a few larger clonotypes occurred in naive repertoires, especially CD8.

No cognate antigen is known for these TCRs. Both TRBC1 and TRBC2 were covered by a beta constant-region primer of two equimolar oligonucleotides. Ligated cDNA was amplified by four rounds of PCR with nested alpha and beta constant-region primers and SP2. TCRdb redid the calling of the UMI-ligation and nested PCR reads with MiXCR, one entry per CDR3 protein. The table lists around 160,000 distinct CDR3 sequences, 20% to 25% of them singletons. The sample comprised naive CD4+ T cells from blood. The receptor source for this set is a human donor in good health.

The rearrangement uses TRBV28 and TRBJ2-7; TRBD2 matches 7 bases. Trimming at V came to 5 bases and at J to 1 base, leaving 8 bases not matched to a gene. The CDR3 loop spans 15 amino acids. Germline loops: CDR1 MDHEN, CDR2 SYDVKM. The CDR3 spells CASSLPLAKSYEQYF. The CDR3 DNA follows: TGTGCCAGCAGTCTACCACTAGCGAAGTCCTACGAGCAGTACTTC.

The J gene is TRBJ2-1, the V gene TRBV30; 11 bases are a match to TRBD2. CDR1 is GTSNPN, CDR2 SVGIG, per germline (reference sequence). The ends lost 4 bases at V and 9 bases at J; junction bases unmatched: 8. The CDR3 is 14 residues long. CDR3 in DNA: TGTGCCTGGACCCCGACTAGCGGGATCATTGAGCAGTTCTTC. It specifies CAWTPTSGIIEQFF.

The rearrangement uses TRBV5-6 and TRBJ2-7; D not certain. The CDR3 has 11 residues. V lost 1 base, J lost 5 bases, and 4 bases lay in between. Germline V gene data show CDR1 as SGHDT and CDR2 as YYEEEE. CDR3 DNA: TGTGCCAGCAGCTTGTTGAACGAGCAGTACTTC. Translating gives CASSLLNEQYF.

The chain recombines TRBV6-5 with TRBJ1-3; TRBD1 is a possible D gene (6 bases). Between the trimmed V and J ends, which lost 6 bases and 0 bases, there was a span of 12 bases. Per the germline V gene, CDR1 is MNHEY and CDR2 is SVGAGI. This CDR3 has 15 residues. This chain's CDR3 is CASSPHRDSGNTIYF. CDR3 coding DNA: TGTGCCAGCAGCCCCCACAGGGACTCTGGAAACACCATATATTTT.

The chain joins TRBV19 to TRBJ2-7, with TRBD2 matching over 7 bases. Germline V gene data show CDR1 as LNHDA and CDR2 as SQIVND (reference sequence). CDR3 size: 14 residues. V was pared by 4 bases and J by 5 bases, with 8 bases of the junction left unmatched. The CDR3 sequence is CASSRGTIVHEQYF. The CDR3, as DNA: TGTGCCAGTAGTAGGGGGACTATCGTCCACGAGCAGTACTTC.

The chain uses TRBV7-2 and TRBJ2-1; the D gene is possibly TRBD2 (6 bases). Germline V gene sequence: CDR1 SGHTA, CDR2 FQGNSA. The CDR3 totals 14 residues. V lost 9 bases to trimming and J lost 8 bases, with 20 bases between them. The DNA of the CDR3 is TGTGCCAGTGGGACCTCCCCGGGGAGGTATGAGCAGTTCTTC. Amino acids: CASGTSPGRYEQFF.

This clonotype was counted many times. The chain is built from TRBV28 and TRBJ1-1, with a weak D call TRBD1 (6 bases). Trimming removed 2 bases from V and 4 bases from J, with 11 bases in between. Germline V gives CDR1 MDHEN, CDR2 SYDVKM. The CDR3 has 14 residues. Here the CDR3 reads CASSLAQGTTEAFF. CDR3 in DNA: TGTGCCAGCAGTTTAGCCCAGGGGACCACTGAAGCTTTCTTT.

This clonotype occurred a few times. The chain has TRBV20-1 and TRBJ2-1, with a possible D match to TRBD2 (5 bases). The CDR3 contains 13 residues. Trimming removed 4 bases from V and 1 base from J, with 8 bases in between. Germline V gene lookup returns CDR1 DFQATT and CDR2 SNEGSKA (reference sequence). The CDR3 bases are TGCAGTGCTAAGGACTCTTCCTACAATGAGCAGTTCTTC. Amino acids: CSAKDSSYNEQFF.

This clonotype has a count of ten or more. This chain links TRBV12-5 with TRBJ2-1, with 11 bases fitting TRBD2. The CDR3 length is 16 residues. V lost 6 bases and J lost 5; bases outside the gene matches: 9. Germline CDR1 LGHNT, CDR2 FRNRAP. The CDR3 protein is CASGDSGTSGNNEQFF. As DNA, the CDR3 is TGTGCTAGTGGGGACTCCGGGACTAGCGGCAACAATGAGCAGTTCTTC.

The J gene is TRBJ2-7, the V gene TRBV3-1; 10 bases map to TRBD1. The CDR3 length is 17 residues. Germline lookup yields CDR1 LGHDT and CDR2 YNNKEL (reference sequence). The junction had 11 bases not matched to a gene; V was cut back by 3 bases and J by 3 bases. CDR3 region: CASSHRAGTGDNYEQYF. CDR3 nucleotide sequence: TGTGCCAGCAGCCACCGTGCCGGGACAGGGGACAACTACGAGCAGTACTTC.

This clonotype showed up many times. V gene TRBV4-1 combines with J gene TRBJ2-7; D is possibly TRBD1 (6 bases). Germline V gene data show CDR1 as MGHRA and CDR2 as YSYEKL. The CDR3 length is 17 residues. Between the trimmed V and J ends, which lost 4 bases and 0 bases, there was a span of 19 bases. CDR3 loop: CASSPAMTGASSYEQYF. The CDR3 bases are TGCGCCAGCAGCCCAGCAATGACAGGTGCCAGCTCCTACGAGCAGTACTTC.

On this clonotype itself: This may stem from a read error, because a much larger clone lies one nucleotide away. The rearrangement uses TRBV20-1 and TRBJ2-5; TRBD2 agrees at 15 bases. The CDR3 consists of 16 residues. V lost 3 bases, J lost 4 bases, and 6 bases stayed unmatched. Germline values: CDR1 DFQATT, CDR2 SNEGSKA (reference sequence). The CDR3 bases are TGCAGTGCTAGGGGGACTAGCGGGAGGAACCGAGAGACCCAGTACTTC. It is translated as CSARGTSGRNRETQYF.

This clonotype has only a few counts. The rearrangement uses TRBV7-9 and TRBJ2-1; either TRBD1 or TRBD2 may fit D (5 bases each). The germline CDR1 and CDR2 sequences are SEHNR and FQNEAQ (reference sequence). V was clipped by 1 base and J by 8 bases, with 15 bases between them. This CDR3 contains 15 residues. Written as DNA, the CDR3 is TGTGCCAGCAGCTTAGGGGACCACCTAAGGGATGAGCAGTTCTTC. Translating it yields CASSLGDHLRDEQFF. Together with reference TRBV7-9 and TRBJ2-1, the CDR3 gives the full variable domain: DTGVSQNPRHKITKRGQNVTFRCDPISEHNRLYWYRQTLGQGPEFLTYFQNEAQLEKSRLLSDRFSAERPKGSFSTLEIQRTEQGDSAMYLCASSLGDHLRDEQFFGPGTRLTVL.

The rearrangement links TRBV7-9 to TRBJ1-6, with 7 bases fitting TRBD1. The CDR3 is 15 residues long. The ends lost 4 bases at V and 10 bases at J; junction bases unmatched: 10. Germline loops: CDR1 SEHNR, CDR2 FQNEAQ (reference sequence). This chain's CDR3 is CASSSTTGTYSPLHF. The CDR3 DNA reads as TGTGCCAGCAGCTCGACGACAGGGACTTACTCACCCCTCCACTTT.

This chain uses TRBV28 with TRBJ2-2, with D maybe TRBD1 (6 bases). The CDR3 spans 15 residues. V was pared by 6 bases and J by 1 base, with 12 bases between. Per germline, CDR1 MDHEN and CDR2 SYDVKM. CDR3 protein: CASRRGQMNTGELFF. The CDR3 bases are TGTGCCAGCAGACGAGGACAGATGAACACCGGGGAGCTGTTTTTT.

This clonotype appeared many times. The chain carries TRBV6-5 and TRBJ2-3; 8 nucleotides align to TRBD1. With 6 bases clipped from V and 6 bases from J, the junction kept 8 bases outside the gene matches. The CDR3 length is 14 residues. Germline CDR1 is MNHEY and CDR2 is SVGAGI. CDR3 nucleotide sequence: TGTGCCAGCAGACGCAGGGGGCAAGGCGATACGCAGTATTTT. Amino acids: CASRRRGQGDTQYF.

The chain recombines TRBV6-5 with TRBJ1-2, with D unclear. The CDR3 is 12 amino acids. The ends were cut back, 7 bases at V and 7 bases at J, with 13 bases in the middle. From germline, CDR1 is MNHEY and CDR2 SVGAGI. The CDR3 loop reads CASTRGGPGYTF. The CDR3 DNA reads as TGTGCCAGCACCAGAGGCGGGCCTGGCTACACCTTC.

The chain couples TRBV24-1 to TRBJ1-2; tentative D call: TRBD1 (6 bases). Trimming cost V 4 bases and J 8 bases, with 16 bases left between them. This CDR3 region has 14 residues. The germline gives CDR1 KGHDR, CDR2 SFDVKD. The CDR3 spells CATSDRGQINGYTF. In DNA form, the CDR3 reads TGTGCCACCAGTGACCGTGGACAGATTAACGGCTACACCTTC.

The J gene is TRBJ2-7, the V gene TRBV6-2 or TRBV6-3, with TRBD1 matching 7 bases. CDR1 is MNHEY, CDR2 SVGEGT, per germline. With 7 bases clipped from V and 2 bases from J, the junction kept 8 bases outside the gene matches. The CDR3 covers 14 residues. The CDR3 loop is CASKNRQGAYEQYF. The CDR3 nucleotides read TGTGCCAGCAAAAATCGGCAGGGGGCCTACGAGCAGTACTTC.

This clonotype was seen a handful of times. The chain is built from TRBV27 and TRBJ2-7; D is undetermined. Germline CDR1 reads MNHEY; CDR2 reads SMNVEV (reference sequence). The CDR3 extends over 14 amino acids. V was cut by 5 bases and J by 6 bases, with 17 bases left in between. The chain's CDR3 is CASSPAYEDAEQYF. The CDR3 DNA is TGTGCCAGCAGTCCAGCCTACGAGGATGCCGAGCAGTACTTC.

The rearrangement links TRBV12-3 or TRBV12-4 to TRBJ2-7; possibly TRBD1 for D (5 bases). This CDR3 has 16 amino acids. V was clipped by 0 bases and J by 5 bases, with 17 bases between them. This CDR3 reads CASSLAIVGAVNEQYF. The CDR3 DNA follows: TGTGCCAGCAGTTTAGCGATCGTTGGGGCTGTCAACGAGCAGTACTTC.

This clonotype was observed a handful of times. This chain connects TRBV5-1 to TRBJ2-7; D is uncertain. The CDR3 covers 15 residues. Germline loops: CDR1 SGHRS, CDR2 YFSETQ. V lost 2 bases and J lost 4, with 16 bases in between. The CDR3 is CASSLSGEPEYEQYF. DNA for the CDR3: TGCGCCAGCAGCTTATCGGGCGAACCTGAGTACGAGCAGTACTTC.

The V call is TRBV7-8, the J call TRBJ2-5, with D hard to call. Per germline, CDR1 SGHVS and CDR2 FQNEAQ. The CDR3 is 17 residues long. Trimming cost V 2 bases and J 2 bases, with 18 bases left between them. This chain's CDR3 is CASSLYMGTTRQETQYF. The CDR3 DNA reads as TGTGCCAGCAGCTTATACATGGGAACAACGCGGCAAGAGACCCAGTACTTC.

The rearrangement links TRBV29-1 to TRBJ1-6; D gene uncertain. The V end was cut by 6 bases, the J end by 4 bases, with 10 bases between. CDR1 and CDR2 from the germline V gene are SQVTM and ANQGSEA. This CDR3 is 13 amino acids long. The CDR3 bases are TGCAGCGTCGCATGGGAATATAATTCACCCCTCCACTTT. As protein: CSVAWEYNSPLHF.

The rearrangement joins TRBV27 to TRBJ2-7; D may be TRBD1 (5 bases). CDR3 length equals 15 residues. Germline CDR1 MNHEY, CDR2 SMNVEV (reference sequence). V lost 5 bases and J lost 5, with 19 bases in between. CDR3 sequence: CASSDWQGRGDEQYF. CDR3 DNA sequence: TGTGCCAGCAGTGATTGGCAGGGCCGAGGCGACGAGCAGTACTTC.